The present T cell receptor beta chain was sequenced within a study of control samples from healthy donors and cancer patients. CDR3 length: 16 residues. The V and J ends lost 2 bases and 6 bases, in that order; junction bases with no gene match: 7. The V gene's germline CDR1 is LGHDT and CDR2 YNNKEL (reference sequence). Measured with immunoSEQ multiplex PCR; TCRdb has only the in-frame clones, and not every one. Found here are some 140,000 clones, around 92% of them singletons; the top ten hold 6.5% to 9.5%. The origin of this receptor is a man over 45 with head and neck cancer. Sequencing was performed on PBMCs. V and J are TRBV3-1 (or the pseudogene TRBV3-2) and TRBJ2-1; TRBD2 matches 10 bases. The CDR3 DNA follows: TGTGCCAGCAGCCAAACGGGACTAGCGATCTTCAATGAGCAGTTCTTC. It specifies CASSQTGLAIFNEQFF.